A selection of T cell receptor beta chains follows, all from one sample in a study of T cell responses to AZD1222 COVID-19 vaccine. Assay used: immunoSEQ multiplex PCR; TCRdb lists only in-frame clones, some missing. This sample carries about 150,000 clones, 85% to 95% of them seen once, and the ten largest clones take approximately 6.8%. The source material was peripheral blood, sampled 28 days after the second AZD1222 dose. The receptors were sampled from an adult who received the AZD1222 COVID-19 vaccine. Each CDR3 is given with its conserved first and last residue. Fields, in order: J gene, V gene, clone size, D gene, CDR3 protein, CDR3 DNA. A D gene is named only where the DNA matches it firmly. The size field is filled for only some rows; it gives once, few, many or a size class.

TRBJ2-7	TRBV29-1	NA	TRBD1	CSVEGTGGDYEQYF	TGCAGCGTTGAAGGGACAGGGGGCGACTACGAGCAGTACTTC
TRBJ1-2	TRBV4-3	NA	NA	CASSQENFMGSFGYGYTF	TGCGCCAGCAGCCAAGAGAATTTCATGGGGTCTTTTGGCTATGGCTACACCTTC
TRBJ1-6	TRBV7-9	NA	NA	CASSFSSGRESPLHF	TGTGCCAGCAGCTTTTCTTCTGGCAGGGAATCACCCCTCCACTTT
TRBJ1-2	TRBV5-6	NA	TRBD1	CASSNGMTGPYGYTF	TGTGCCAGCAGCAACGGGATGACAGGGCCCTATGGCTACACCTTC
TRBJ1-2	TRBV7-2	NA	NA	CASSFRTDPVGYGYTF	TGTGCCAGCAGCTTTAGGACCGACCCCGTTGGTTATGGCTACACCTTC
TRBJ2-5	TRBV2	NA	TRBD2	CASSARLAGGRETQYF	TGTGCCAGCAGCGCCCGACTAGCGGGGGGGCGAGAGACCCAGTACTTC
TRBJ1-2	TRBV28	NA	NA	CASSSAGAFYGYTF	TGTGCCAGCAGTTCCGCGGGGGCATTCTATGGCTACACCTTC
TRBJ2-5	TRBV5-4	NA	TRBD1	CASSKDRYQETQYF	TGTGCCAGCAGCAAGGACAGGTACCAAGAGACCCAGTACTTC
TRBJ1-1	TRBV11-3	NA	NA	CASSLTAGRVNTEAFF	TGTGCCAGCAGCTTAACGGCAGGGCGGGTGAACACTGAAGCTTTCTTT
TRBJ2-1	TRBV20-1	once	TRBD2	CSASTSGGHEQFF	TGCAGTGCTAGTACTAGCGGGGGGCATGAGCAGTTCTTC
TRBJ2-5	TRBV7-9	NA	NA	CASSSYGTTSEETQYF	TGTGCCAGCAGTTCGTACGGAACGACAAGCGAAGAGACCCAGTACTTC
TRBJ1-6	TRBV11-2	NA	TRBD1	CASSSSRGHSPLHF	TGTGCCAGCAGCTCATCCAGGGGGCATTCACCCCTCCACTTT
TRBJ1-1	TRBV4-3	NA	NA	CASSQDPTTEAFF	TGCGCCAGCAGCCAGGATCCGACCACTGAAGCTTTCTTT
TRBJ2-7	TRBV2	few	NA	CASKATVSSYEQYF	TGTGCCAGCAAAGCGACAGTGAGCTCCTACGAGCAGTACTTC
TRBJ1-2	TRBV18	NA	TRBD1	CASSPPPSTGIGYTF	TGTGCCAGCTCACCGCCACCATCGACAGGGATCGGCTACACCTTC
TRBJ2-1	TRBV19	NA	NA	CASTPTVYNEQFF	TGTGCCAGTACCCCCACAGTTTACAATGAGCAGTTCTTC
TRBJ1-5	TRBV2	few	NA	CASSEPNQPQHF	TGTGCCAGCAGTGAACCCAATCAGCCCCAGCATTTT
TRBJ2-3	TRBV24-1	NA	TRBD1	CATSDSGQGATDTQYF	TGTGCCACCAGTGACTCCGGACAGGGGGCAACAGATACGCAGTATTTT
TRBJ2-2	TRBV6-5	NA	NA	CASIGSGELFF	TGTGCCAGCATTGGCAGCGGGGAGCTGTTTTTT
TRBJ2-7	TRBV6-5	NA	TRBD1	CASATGQGVDEQYF	TGTGCCAGCGCGACGGGACAGGGGGTAGACGAGCAGTACTTC
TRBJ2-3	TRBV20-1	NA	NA	CSARGPPQYF	TGCAGTGCTAGAGGGCCACCGCAGTATTTT
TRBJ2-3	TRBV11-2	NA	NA	CASSLVFESNTQYF	TGTGCCAGCAGCTTAGTGTTTGAGTCAAATACGCAGTATTTT
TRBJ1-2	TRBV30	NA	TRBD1	CAGTGTNYGYTF	TGTGCCGGGACAGGTACTAACTATGGCTACACCTTC
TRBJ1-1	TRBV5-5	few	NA	CASRLNFRGNTEAFF	TGTGCCAGCAGACTTAATTTTAGAGGGAACACTGAAGCTTTCTTT
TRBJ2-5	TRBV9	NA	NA	CASSVVGGGAETQYF	TGTGCCAGCAGCGTAGTAGGAGGAGGGGCAGAGACCCAGTACTTC
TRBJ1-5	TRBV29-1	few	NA	CSVGARDQPQHF	TGCAGCGTTGGGGCGCGGGATCAGCCCCAGCATTTT
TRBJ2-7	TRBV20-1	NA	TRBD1	CSAREGGRTYEQYF	TGCAGTGCTCGTGAAGGGGGCAGGACCTACGAGCAGTACTTC